This T cell receptor (beta chain) was obtained from a study of spatial heterogeneity in lung cancer. Study details: Any follow-up PBMC samples that were available went on to be sequenced, and the median time to follow-up was two to three years after resection. More than ten raw reads, on average, carried each unique TCR and UMI combination.

One entry per CDR3 protein results from TCRdb running MiXCR on the 5' RACE reads. This sample has 35,000 to 50,000 distinct CDR3 sequences; 20% to 25% occur once, and the top ten carry less than 8.5%. The V gene lost 2 bases and the J gene lost 10 bases, with 14 bases spanning the gap. The CDR3 is 13 residues long. Germline lookup yields CDR1 LNHDA and CDR2 SQIVND (reference sequence). Time point defined: blood at routine non-recurrence follow-up after resection. The input material, whole RNA from tumor, nontumor lung or frozen PBMC, was sequenced unsorted. V gene TRBV19 combines with J gene TRBJ1-2; D remains unclear. The sample here was PBMCs, taken at follow-up. The sequence was collected from a female donor with early-stage non-small cell lung cancer. The CDR3 bases are TGTGCCAGTAGTATATCGGCGGGGATAGACTACACCTTC. This codes for CASSISAGIDYTF.